This T cell receptor (beta chain) appears in the sequencing data of a study of OX40 agonist ivuxolimab in advanced cancers. V was cut by 6 bases and J by 4 bases, with 13 bases left in between. This CDR3 comprises 14 residues. CDR1 is SNHLY and CDR2 is FYNNEI in the germline V gene. The protocol was immunoSEQ multiplex PCR, while the TCRdb copy is restricted to in-frame clones and leaves out a portion. The sample includes 14,000 to 15,000 clones, about 89% of them seen just once. The material was CD4+ or CD8+ T cells sorted from blood, obtained in a trial of the OX40 agonist ivuxolimab. The chain uses TRBV2 and TRBJ1-5, with no clear D. This receptor was obtained from an adult with an advanced solid tumor such as melanoma, head and neck, liver or kidney cancer. This CDR3 is CASRLGQLNQPQHF. CDR3 nucleotides: TGTGCCAGCAGGTTGGGCCAGTTAAATCAGCCCCAGCATTTT. Full variable domain (outside the CDR3, taken from reference TRBV2 and TRBJ1-5): EPEVTQTPSHQVTQMGQEVILRCVPISNHLYFYWYRQILGQKVEFLVSFYNNEISEKSEIFDDQFSVERPDGSNFTLKIRSTKLEDSAMYFCASRLGQLNQPQHFGDGTRLSIL.